This record covers a single TCR beta chain. The data derive from a study of blood T cell repertoires in COVID-19. Across the whole study: The United States, Italy and Spain supplied acute and convalescent COVID-19 samples. PBMCs, B-cell-depleted T cells, or T cells were the source of the cDNA or gDNA that made up the material.

The CDR3 is 14 residues long. Germline lookup yields CDR1 SQVTM and CDR2 ANQGSEA. Losses at the gene ends were 7 bases for V and 6 bases for J; bases not matched to a gene: 11. Methods used by the authors: Estimated nucleated cell counts came from reference gene primer amplification. Only in-frame clones appear in the TCRdb table, and some are missing; sequencing was by immunoSEQ multiplex PCR. The V and J calls and the clone size are those of that table, but D and trimming were determined from the DNA. In the table there are about 260,000 clones, 87% of which are singletons. The sample consisted of peripheral blood. The source of this sequence is a woman aged 45-60 years with acute or convalescent COVID-19. The chain employs TRBV29-1 and TRBJ2-1; 8 bases line up with TRBD2. CDR3 DNA sequence: TGCAGCGCCTTAGCGGGGCCCCGGGGCAATGAGCAGTTCTTC. Amino acids: CSALAGPRGNEQFF.